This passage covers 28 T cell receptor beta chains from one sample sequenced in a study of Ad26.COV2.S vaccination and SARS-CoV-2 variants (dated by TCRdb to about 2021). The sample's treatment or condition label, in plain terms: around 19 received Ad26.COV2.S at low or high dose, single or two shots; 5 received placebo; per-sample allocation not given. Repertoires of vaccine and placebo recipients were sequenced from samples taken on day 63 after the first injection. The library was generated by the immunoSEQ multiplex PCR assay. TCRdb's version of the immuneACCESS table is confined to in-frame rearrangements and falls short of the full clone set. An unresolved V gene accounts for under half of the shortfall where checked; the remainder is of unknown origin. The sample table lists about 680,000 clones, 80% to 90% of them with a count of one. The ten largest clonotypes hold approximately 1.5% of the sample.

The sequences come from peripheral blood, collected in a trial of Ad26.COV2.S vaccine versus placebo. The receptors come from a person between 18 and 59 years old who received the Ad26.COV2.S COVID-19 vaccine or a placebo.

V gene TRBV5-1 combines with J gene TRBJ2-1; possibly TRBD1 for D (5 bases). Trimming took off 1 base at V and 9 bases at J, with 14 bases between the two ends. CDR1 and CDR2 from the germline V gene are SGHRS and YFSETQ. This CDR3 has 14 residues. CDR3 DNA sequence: TGCGCCAGCAGCTTGAAGGACACCCTTCTTGAGCAGTTCTTC. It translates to CASSLKDTLLEQFF.

CDR3 sequence reads: CASSLDSSNTGELFF. CDR3 coding DNA: TGTGCCAGCAGTTTAGACAGCTCAAACACCGGGGAGCTGTTTTTT. The rearrangement uses TRBV27 and TRBJ2-2; D is perhaps TRBD1 (5 bases). This CDR3 is 15 amino acids long. Trimming shortened V by 2 bases and J by 2 bases, and 9 bases separated the two germline ends. CDR1 and CDR2 from the germline V gene are MNHEY and SMNVEV (reference sequence).

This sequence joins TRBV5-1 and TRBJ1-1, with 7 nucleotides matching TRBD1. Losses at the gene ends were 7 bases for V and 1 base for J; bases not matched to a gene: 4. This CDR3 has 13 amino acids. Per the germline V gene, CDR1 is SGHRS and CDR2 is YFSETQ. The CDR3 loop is CASGDSPNTEAFF. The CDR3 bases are TGCGCCAGCGGGGACAGCCCGAACACTGAAGCTTTCTTT. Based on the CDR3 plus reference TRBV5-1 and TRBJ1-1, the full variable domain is KAGVTQTPRYLIKTRGQQVTLSCSPISGHRSVSWYQQTPGQGLQFLFEYFSETQRNKGNFPGRFSGRQFSNSRSEMNVSTLELGDSALYLCASGDSPNTEAFFGQGTRLTVV.

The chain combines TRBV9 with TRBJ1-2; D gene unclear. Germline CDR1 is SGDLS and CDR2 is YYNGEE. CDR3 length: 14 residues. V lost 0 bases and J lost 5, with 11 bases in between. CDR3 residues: CASSVDSSLYGYTF. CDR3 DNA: TGTGCCAGCAGCGTAGACAGTTCCCTTTATGGCTACACCTTC.

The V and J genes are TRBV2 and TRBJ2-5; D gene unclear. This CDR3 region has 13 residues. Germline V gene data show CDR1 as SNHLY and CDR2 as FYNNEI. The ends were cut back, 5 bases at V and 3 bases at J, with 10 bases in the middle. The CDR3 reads CASSLNREETQYF. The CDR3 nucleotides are TGTGCCAGCAGTCTGAACAGAGAAGAGACCCAGTACTTC.

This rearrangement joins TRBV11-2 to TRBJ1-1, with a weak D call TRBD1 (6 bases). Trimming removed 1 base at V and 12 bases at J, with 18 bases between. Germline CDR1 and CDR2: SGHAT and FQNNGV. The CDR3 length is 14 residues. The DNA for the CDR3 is TGTGCCAGCAGCTTAGTGAGTGGAACAGGGTTATCTTTCTTT. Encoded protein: CASSLVSGTGLSFF.

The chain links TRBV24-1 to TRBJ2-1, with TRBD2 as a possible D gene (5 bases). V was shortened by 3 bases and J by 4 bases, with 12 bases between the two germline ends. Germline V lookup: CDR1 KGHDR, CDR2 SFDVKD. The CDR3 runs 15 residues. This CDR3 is CATSDAGLGYNEQFF. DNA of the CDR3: TGTGCCACCAGTGATGCCGGACTGGGATACAATGAGCAGTTCTTC.

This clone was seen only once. The CDR3, as DNA: TGCGCCAGCAGCTCGGGACAGGAAGCGACTGAAGCTTTCTTT. It yields the protein CASSSGQEATEAFF. V is TRBV5-1 and J is TRBJ1-1; 8 bases align to TRBD1. Per the germline V gene, CDR1 is SGHRS and CDR2 is YFSETQ. The CDR3 spans 14 residues. V gave up 3 bases and J gave up 5 bases; unmatched junction bases: 6.

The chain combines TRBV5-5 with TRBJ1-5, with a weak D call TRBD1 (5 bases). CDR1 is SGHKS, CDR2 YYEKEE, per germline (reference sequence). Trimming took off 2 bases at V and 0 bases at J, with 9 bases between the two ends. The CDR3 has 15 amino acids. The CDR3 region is CASSFDRYSNQPQHF. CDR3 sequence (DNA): TGTGCCAGCAGCTTTGACAGATATAGCAATCAGCCCCAGCATTTT.

CDR3 in DNA: TGTGCCAGCAGCGCATTACAGTGGGGCTATGGCTACACCTTC. Residues: CASSALQWGYGYTF. The rearrangement uses TRBV5-5 and TRBJ1-2; D gene uncertain. The CDR3 runs to 14 residues. Trimming stripped 4 bases from V and 4 bases from J, with 14 bases between. Germline CDR1 and CDR2: SGHKS and YYEKEE (reference sequence).

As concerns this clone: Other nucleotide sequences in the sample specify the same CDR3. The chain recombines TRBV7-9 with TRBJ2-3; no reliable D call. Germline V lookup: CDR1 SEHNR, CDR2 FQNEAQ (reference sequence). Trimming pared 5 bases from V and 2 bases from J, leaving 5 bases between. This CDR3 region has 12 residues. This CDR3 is CASSPTTDTQYF. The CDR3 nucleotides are TGTGCCAGCAGCCCTACCACAGATACGCAGTATTTT.

The CDR3: CASSRYDSRRGYTF. The DNA for the CDR3 is TGTGCCAGCAGCAGATATGACAGCCGGAGGGGCTACACCTTC. The chain has TRBV5-4 and TRBJ1-2; a possible D gene is TRBD1 (5 bases). The CDR3 loop spans 14 amino acids. Per germline, CDR1 SGHNT and CDR2 YYREEE (reference sequence). Trimming shortened V by 4 bases and J by 8 bases, and 18 bases separated the two germline ends.

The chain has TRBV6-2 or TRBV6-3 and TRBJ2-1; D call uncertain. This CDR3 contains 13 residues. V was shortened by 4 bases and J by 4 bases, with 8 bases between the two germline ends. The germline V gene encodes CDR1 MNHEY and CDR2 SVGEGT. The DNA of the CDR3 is TGTGCCAGCAGTTCTGGACGGTACAATGAGCAGTTCTTC. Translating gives CASSSGRYNEQFF.

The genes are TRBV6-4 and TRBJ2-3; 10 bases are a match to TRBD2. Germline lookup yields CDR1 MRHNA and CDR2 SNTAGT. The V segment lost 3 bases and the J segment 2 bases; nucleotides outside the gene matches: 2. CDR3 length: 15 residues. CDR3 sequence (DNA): TGTGCCAGCAGTGATAGCGGGGGGCCCACAGATACGCAGTATTTT. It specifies CASSDSGGPTDTQYF.

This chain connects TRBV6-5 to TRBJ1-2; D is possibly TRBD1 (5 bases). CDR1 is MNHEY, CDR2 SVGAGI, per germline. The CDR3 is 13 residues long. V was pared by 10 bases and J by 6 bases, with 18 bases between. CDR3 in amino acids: CATSQGTTNGYTF. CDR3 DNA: TGTGCCACCTCCCAGGGAACCACCAATGGCTACACCTTC.

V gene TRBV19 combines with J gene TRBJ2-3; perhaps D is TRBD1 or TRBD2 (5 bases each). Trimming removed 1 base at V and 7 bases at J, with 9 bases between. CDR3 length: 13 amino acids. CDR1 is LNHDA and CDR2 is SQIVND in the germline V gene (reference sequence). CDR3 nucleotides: TGTGCCAGTAGTATAGGTGGGGGTAATACGCAGTATTTT. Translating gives CASSIGGGNTQYF.

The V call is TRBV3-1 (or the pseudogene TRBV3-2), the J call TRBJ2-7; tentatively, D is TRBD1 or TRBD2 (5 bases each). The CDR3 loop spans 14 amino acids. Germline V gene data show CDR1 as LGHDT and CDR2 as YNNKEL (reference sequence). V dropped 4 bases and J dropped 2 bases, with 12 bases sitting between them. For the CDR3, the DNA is TGTGCCAGCAGCCCGGGACCGTCCACCTACGAGCAGTACTTC. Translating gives CASSPGPSTYEQYF.

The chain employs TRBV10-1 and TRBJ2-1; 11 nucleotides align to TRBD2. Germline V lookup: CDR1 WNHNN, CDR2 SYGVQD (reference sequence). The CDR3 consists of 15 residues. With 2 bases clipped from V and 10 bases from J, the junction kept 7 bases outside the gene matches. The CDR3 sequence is CASSELGLAGYEQFF. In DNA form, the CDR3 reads TGCGCCAGCAGTGAGCTAGGACTAGCGGGCTACGAGCAGTTCTTC.

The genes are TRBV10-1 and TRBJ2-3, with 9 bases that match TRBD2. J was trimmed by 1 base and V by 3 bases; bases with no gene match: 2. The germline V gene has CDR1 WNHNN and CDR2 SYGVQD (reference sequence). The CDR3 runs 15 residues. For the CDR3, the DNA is TGCGCCAGCAGTGAAGCGGGAGGAGGCACAGATACGCAGTATTTT. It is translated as CASSEAGGGTDTQYF.

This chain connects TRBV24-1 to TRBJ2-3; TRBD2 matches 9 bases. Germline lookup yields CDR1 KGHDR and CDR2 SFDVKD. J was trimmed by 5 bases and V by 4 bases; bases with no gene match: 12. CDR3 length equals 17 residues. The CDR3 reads CATSEFTRTSAGDTQYF. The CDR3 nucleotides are TGTGCCACCAGTGAATTCACGCGGACTAGCGCGGGAGATACGCAGTATTTT.

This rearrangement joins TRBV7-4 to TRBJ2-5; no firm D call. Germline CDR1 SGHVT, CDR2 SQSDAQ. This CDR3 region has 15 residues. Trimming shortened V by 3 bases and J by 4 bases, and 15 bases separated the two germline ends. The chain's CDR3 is CASSFSRVPTETQYF. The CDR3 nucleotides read TGTGCCAGCAGCTTTTCTAGGGTGCCGACAGAGACCCAGTACTTC.

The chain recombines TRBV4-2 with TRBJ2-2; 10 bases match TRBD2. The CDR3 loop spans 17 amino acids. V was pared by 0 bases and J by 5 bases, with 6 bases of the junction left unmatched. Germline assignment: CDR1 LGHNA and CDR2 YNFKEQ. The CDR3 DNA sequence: TGTGCCAGCAGCCAAGATATCTGGACTAGCGGAACCGGGGAGCTGTTTTTT. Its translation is CASSQDIWTSGTGELFF.

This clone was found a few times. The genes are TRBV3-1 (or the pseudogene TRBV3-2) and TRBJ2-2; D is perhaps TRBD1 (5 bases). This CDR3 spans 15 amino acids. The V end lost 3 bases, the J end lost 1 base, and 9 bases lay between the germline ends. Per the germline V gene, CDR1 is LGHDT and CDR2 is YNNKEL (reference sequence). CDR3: CASSHWTRNTGELFF. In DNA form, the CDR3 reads TGTGCCAGCAGCCATTGGACAAGGAACACCGGGGAGCTGTTTTTT.

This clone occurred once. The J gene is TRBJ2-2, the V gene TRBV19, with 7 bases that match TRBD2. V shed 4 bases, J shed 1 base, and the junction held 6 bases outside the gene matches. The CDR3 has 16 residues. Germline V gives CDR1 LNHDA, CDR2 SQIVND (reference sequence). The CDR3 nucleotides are TGTGCCAGTAGTAATCTGGGAGGGATGAACACCGGGGAGCTGTTTTTT. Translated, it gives CASSNLGGMNTGELFF.

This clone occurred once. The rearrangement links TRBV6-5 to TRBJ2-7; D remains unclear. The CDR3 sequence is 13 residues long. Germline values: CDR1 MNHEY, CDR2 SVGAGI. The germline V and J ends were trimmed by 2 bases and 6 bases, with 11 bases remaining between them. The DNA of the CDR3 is TGTGCCAGCAGTTACGACCGAACCGGCGAGCAGTACTTC. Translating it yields CASSYDRTGEQYF.

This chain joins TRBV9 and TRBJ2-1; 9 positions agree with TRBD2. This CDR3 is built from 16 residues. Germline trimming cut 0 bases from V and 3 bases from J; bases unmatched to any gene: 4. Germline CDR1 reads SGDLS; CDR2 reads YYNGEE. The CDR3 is CASSVGPAGGYNEQFF. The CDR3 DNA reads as TGTGCCAGCAGCGTAGGTCCAGCGGGAGGCTACAATGAGCAGTTCTTC.

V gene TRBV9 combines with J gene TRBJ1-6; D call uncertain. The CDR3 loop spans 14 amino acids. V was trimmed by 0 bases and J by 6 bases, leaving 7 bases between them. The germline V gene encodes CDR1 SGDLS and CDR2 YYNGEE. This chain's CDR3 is CASSVESVNSPLHF. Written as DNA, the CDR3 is TGTGCCAGCAGCGTAGAATCCGTTAATTCACCCCTCCACTTT.

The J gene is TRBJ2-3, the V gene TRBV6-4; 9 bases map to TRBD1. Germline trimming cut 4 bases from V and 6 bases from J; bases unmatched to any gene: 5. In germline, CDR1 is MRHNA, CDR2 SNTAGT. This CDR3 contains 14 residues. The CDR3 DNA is TGTGCCAGCAGTGTACAGGGGGCGAGTGATACGCAGTATTTT. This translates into CASSVQGASDTQYF.